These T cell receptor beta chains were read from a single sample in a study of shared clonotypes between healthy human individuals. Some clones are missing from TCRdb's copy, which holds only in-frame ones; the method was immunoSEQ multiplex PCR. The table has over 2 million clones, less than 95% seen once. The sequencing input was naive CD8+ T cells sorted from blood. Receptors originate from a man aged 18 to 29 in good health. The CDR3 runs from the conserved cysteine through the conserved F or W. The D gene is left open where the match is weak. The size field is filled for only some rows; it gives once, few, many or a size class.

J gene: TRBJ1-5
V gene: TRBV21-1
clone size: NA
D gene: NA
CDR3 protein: CASSKAVGESNQPQHF
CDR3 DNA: TGTGCCAGCAGCAAAGCCGTCGGGGAGAGCAATCAGCCCCAGCATTTT

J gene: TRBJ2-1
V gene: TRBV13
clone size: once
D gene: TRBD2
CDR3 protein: CAIKPLLAGAHEQFF
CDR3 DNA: TGTGCCATTAAGCCACTCCTAGCGGGAGCTCATGAGCAGTTCTTC

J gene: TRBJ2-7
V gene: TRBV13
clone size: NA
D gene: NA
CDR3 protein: CASSLAGDNEQYF
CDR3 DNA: TGTGCCAGCAGCTTAGCTGGGGACAACGAGCAGTACTTC

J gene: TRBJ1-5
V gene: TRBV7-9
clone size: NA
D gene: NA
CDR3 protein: CASSSNRDPNQPQHF
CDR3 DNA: TGTGCCAGCAGCTCAAACCGGGACCCCAATCAGCCCCAGCATTTT

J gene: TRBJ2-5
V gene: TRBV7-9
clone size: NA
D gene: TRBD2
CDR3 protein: CASSSSGGGQETQYF
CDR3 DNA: TGTGCCAGCAGTTCGTCGGGGGGAGGTCAAGAGACCCAGTACTTC

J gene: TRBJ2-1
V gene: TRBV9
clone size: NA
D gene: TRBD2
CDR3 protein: CASSVAGTSYNEQFF
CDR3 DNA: TGTGCCAGCAGCGTAGCCGGGACTAGCTACAATGAGCAGTTCTTC

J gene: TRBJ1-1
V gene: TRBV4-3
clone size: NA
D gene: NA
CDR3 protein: CASSQDRAGKTEAFF
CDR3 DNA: TGCGCCAGCAGCCAAGATAGGGCAGGGAAGACTGAAGCTTTCTTT

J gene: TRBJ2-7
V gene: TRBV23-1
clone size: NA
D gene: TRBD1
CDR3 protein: CASSHPDRDRGVYEQYF
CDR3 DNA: TGCGCCAGCAGTCACCCCGACCGGGACAGGGGGGTCTACGAGCAGTACTTC

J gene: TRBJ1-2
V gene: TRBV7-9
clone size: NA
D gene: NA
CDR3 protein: CASSLVGTPTTDYGYTF
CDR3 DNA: TGTGCCAGCAGCTTAGTCGGGACACCCACCACGGACTATGGCTACACCTTC

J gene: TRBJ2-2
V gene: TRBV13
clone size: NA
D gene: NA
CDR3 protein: CASSTRGTGELFF
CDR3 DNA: TGTGCCAGCAGCACCCGAGGCACCGGGGAGCTGTTTTTT